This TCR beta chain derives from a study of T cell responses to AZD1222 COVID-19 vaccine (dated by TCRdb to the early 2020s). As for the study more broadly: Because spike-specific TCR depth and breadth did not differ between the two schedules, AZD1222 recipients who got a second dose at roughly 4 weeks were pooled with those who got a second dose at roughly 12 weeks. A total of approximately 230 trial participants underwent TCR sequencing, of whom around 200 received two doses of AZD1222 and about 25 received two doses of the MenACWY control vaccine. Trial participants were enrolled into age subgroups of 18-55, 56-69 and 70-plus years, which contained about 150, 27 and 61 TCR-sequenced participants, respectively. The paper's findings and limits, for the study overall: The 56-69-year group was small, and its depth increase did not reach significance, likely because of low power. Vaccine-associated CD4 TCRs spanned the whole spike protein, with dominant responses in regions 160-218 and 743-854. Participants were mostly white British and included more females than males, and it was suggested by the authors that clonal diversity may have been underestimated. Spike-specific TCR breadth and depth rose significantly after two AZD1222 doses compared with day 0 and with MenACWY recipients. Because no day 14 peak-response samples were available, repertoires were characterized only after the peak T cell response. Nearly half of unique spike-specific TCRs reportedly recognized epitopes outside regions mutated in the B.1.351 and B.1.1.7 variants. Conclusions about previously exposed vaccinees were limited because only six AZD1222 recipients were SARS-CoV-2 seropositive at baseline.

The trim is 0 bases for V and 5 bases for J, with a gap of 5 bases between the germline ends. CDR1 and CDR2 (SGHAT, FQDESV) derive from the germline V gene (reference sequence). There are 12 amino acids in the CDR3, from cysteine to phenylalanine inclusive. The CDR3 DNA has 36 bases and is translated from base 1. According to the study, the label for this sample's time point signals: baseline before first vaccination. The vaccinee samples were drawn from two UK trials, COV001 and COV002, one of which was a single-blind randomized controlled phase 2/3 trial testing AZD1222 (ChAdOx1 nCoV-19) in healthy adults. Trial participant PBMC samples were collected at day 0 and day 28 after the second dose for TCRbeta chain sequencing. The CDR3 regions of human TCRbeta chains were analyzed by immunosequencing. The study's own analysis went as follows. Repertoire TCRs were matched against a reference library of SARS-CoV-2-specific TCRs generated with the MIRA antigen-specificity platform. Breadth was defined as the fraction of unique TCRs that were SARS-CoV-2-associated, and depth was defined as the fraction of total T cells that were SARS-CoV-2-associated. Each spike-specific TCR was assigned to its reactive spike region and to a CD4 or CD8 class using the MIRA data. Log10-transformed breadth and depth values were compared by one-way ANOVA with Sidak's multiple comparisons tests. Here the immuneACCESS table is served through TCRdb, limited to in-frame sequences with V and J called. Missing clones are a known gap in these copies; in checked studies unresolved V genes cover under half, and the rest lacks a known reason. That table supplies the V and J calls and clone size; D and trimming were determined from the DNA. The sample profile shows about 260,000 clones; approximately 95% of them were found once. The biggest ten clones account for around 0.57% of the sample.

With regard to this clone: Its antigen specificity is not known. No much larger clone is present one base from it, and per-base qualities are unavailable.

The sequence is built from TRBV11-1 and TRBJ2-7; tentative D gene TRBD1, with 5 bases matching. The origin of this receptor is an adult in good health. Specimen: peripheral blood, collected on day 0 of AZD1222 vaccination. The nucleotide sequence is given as TGTGCCAGCAGCTTAGCCAGGGACGAGCAGTACTTC. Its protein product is CASSLARDEQYF. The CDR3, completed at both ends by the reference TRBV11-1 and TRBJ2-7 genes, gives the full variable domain EAEVAQSPRYKITEKSQAVAFWCDPISGHATLYWYRQILGQGPELLVQFQDESVVDDSQLPKDRFSAERLKGVDSTLKIQPAELGDSAMYLCASSLARDEQYFGPGTRLTVT.